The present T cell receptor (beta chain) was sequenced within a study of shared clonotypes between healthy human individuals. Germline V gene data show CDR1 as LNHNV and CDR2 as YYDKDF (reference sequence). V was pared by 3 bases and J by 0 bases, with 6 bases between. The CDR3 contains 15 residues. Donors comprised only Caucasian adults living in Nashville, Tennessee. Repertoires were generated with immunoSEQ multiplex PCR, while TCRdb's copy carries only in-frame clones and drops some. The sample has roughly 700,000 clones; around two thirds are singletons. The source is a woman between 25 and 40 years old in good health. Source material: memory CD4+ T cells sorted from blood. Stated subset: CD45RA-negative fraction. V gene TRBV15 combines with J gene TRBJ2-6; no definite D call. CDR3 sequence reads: CATSSRDSGANVLTF. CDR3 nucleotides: TGTGCCACCAGCAGCAGAGACTCTGGGGCCAACGTCCTGACTTTC.